This TCR beta chain came from a study of metastatic and nonmetastatic thyroid tumors. Prior to thyroid surgery, none of the patients had received any treatment. With MiXCR, TCRdb called clones anew from the PCR reads. Of 9,000 to 13,000 clones in the sample, about 30% are singletons; the top ten hold 4% to 5.5%. Input material: tumor tissue. The source is a female donor with papillary thyroid cancer or a benign thyroid nodule (not recorded which). Some clones in this sample may be carry-over from other donors' samples.

Here the CDR3 DNA reads TGTGCCAGCAGCTTAGAGCGGGACAATGAGCAGTTCTTC. Translated, it gives CASSLERDNEQFF. This chain connects TRBV7-8 to TRBJ2-1, with a tentative D call TRBD2 (6 bases). The CDR3 consists of 13 residues. V lost 1 base to trimming and J lost 5 bases, with 6 bases between them. Germline V gene data show CDR1 as SGHVS and CDR2 as FQNEAQ.